This T cell receptor beta chain comes out of a study of cytotoxic CD8 clonotypes in ibrutinib-treated CLL. Study-wide points: Higher circulating CD8+ T-cell counts strongly accompanied higher baseline clonality, above age-matched healthy donors. Stable or contracted on treatment, public clonotypes were also uncommon.

The J segment lost 2 bases and the V segment lost 3 bases, leaving 9 bases of the junction unmatched. Germline-derived CDR1 and CDR2 are LNHDA and SQIVND (reference sequence). The CDR3 covers 16 residues. The repertoire was sequenced with immunoSEQ multiplex PCR; TCRdb's copy has only in-frame clones and lacks some. The table has approximately 74,000 clones, 80% seen once. Notes on this clone: Its antigen is undetermined.

The sequenced sample was PBMCs, obtained at disease progression, from a patient treated with ibrutinib. The TCR was taken from a human donor with chronic lymphocytic leukemia. This chain links TRBV19 with TRBJ1-2, with 7 bases identical to TRBD1. The DNA for the CDR3 is TGTGCCAGTAGTATCGCCCTGGGACAGTTAAACTATGGCTACACCTTC. Protein: CASSIALGQLNYGYTF.